Below, one T cell receptor (beta chain) is given with its context. Antigen unknown. The data belong to a study of T cells in Graves' hyperthyroidism and ophthalmopathy. General study findings and limits: The model forecast ophthalmopathy, anticipating it by a median around 6.4 months before onset.

From germline, CDR1 is SNHLY and CDR2 FYNNEI. This CDR3 has 15 residues. Trimming at V came to 6 bases and at J to 0 bases, leaving 5 bases not matched to a gene. The blood specimen was taken at initial hyperthyroidism diagnosis, before any ophthalmopathy symptoms. The investigators amplified TCR beta CDR3 regions from RNA transcripts. Using the HTBI primer set, a first-round RT-PCR was run on the TCR CDR3. TCRdb re-called the multiplex PCR reads through MiXCR, storing one row per CDR3 protein. The sample has under 350,000 distinct CDR3 sequences, around 25% seen once. V and J are TRBV2 and TRBJ1-2, with TRBD1 matching over 9 bases. Sequencing input: blood. This clonotype was obtained from a man aged 40-50 years with Graves' hyperthyroidism that later progressed to Graves' ophthalmopathy. The DNA of the CDR3 is TGTGCCAGCAGCATCGACAGGGGGGCTAACTATGGCTACACCTTC. Translation: CASSIDRGANYGYTF. Using reference TRBV2 and TRBJ1-2 for the parts outside the CDR3, the full variable domain is EPEVTQTPSHQVTQMGQEVILRCVPISNHLYFYWYRQILGQKVEFLVSFYNNEISEKSEIFDDQFSVERPDGSNFTLKIRSTKLEDSAMYFCASSIDRGANYGYTFGSGTRLTVV.